Listed below are T cell receptor beta chains from one sample, sequenced in a study of CD8+ T cells in alopecia areata. Clones were read by immunoSEQ multiplex PCR, and TCRdb kept only the in-frame ones, dropping some. The profile shows 150,000 or so clones, around 54% of them singletons. The material sequenced was CD4+ T cells sorted from blood. These receptor sequences come from a human donor in good health. The CDR3 runs from the conserved cysteine through the conserved F or W. D genes are given only for firm matches. Size values are once, few and many counts, or a class for expanded clones, and some rows have none.

J | length | V | size | D | DNA | CDR3
TRBJ1-1 | 13 | TRBV29-1 | - | - | TGCAGCGGATGGGGGTTATCGAACACTGAAGCTTTCTTT | CSGWGLSNTEAFF
TRBJ2-1 | 14 | TRBV4-1 | - | - | TGCGCCAGCAGCCAACCCCGAGGCGGCAATGAGCAGTTCTTC | CASSQPRGGNEQFF
TRBJ2-2 | 12 | TRBV29-1 | - | TRBD1 | TGCAGCGTCTTCCAGGGGGCCGGGGAGCTGTTTTTT | CSVFQGAGELFF
TRBJ2-7 | 16 | TRBV29-1 | - | - | TGCAGCGTTGGTCTCGGGAGCGAGCTTACTTTCTACGAGCAGTACTTC | CSVGLGSELTFYEQYF
TRBJ2-4 | 14 | TRBV13 | - | - | TGTGCCAGCAGTCGGGTGCTCGGCAAAAACATTCAGTACTTC | CASSRVLGKNIQYF
TRBJ2-7 | 11 | TRBV28 | - | - | TGTGCCAGCGGGAGGCCCTACGAGCAGTACTTC | CASGRPYEQYF
TRBJ1-2 | 17 | TRBV4-1 | - | - | TGCGCCAGCAGCCAGGAGACAACAGGGATCTACGGCTATGGCTACACCTTC | CASSQETTGIYGYGYTF
TRBJ2-3 | 16 | TRBV27 | - | TRBD2 | TGTGCCAGCTTGCCCCTAGCGGGAGTAATAGGCGATACGCAGTATTTT | CASLPLAGVIGDTQYF
TRBJ2-6 | 17 | TRBV7-2 | - | - | TGTGCCAGCAGCCCGCGGCTAGCTCACTCTGGGGCCAACGTCCTGACTTTC | CASSPRLAHSGANVLTF
TRBJ1-2 | 11 | TRBV20-1 | - | TRBD1 | TGCAGTGCTAGCAGGGGGCAAGGCTCCACCTTC | CSASRGQGSTF
TRBJ2-5 | 13 | TRBV29-1 | - | TRBD2 | TGCAGCGGAATGGCGGCGGGGGGCAGGGAGCAGTACTTC | CSGMAAGGREQYF
TRBJ2-7 | 12 | TRBV29-1 | - | TRBD1 | TGCAGCGTTGGACAGGGGACCTACGAGCAGTACTTC | CSVGQGTYEQYF
TRBJ1-1 | 14 | TRBV12-5 | few | - | TGTGCTAGTGGCCTTGGCTCCCCGAACACTGAAGCTTTCTTT | CASGLGSPNTEAFF
TRBJ2-7 | 14 | TRBV28 | - | TRBD1 | TGTGCCAGCAGTTTGGAACAGGGGTCGGGCGAGCAGTACTTC | CASSLEQGSGEQYF
TRBJ1-2 | 14 | TRBV6-6 | - | - | TGTGCCAGCAGTTACTCGAACGGAGTCTATGGCTACACCTTC | CASSYSNGVYGYTF
TRBJ1-2 | 14 | TRBV11-2 | - | - | TGTGCCAGCACACGGGGGGCTTCTCACTATGGCTACACCTTC | CASTRGASHYGYTF
TRBJ2-7 | 13 | TRBV18 | - | - | TGTGCCAGCTCACCCCCCAGCTCCTACGAGCAGTACTTC | CASSPPSSYEQYF
TRBJ2-5 | 17 | TRBV28 | - | TRBD2 | TGTGCCAGCAGTCCCCCTCCGACTAGCGGGACGATAGAGACCCAGTACTTC | CASSPPPTSGTIETQYF
TRBJ1-1 | 13 | TRBV30 | few | - | TGTGCCTGGAGTGTAGGGGGGCTCACTGAAGCTTTCTTT | CAWSVGGLTEAFF
TRBJ2-3 | 16 | TRBV7-6 | - | TRBD2 | TGTGCCAGCAGCTCCGGACTAGCGGGGGGCACAGATACGCAGTATTTT | CASSSGLAGGTDTQYF
TRBJ1-1 | 13 | TRBV30 | - | - | TGTGCCTGGATCATCACTGCGAACACTGAAGCTTTCTTT | CAWIITANTEAFF
TRBJ1-1 | 13 | TRBV29-1 | - | TRBD1 | TGCAGCGTCAACAGGGGTTTGAGGACTGAAGCTTTCTTT | CSVNRGLRTEAFF
TRBJ2-7 | 13 | TRBV6-5 | once | - | TGTGCCAGCAGTTATGACACCCAGCGCGAGCAGTACTTC | CASSYDTQREQYF